Below are 19 T cell receptor beta chains sequenced from a single sample in a study of T-cell reconstitution after alpha-beta-depleted transplantation in children. A library of TCRbeta sequences, prepared with unique molecular identifiers, was generated. Via MiXCR, TCRdb re-called the PCR reads, giving one row per CDR3 protein. Among about 640,000 distinct CDR3 sequences listed, approximately 17% were seen once. Sequences were derived from PBMCs from the stem cell graft donor, sampled from the stem cell graft. Receptors were obtained from a human donor who donated a stem cell graft to a child with acute myeloid leukemia.

This clonotype was recorded many times. The chain employs TRBV6-5 and TRBJ1-1, with D unclear. The CDR3 covers 12 residues. CDR1 and CDR2 from the germline V gene are MNHEY and SVGAGI. Deletions cut 4 bases from V and 4 bases from J, with 7 bases between. The CDR3 coding sequence is TGTGCCAGCAGTTCGACACGCACTGAAGCTTTCTTT. Its translation is CASSSTRTEAFF.

The chain is built from TRBV7-8 and TRBJ2-3; D not resolved. CDR1 is SGHVS and CDR2 is FQNEAQ in the germline V gene. The CDR3 has 12 amino acids. The germline V and J ends were trimmed by 5 bases and 5 bases, with 8 bases remaining between them. In DNA form, the CDR3 reads TGTGCCAGCAGCGGAAGACTAGATACGCAGTATTTT. As protein: CASSGRLDTQYF.

The genes are TRBV10-3 and TRBJ2-3; 10 bases are shared with TRBD2. Germline V CDR1 and CDR2: ENHRY, SYGVKD. The V segment lost 6 bases and the J segment 1 base; nucleotides outside the gene matches: 7. The CDR3 has 16 amino acids. The CDR3 region is CAIRDMLAGGTDTQYF. The CDR3 DNA is TGTGCCATCAGAGATATGCTAGCGGGGGGCACAGATACGCAGTATTTT.

This clonotype appeared many times. The chain is built from TRBV5-5 and TRBJ2-5, with 8 bases aligning to TRBD2. V trimming: 6 bases; J trimming: 0 bases; junction bases outside the gene matches: 4. The germline CDR1 and CDR2 sequences are SGHKS and YYEKEE (reference sequence). This CDR3 is built from 14 residues. CDR3: CASNGRGDQETQYF. CDR3 bases: TGTGCCAGCAACGGGCGGGGGGACCAAGAGACCCAGTACTTC. The whole variable domain, remainder taken from reference TRBV5-5 and TRBJ2-5, is DAGVTQSPTHLIKTRGQQVTLRCSPISGHKSVSWYQQVLGQGPQFIFQYYEKEERGRGNFPDRFSARQFPNYSSELNVNALLLGDSALYLCASNGRGDQETQYFGPGTRLLVL.

This chain links TRBV10-2 with TRBJ2-2; possibly TRBD2 for D (5 bases). Trimming removed 4 bases from V and 4 bases from J, with 7 bases in between. Germline values: CDR1 WSHSY, CDR2 SAAADI. CDR3 length: 13 amino acids. CDR3 nucleotides: TGCGCCAGCAGTGGAGCGGTCACCGGGGAGCTGTTTTTT. This codes for CASSGAVTGELFF.

This clonotype was observed many times. V usage is TRBV20-1 and J usage is TRBJ1-6; 9 bases map to TRBD1. CDR1 is DFQATT, CDR2 SNEGSKA, per germline (reference sequence). The V gene end was trimmed by 1 base and the J gene end by 9 bases; junction bases not matched to a gene: 4. This CDR3 is built from 14 residues. The CDR3 nucleotides are TGCAGTGCTAGAGTGGACAGGGGTCCTTCACCCCTCCACTTT. This translates into CSARVDRGPSPLHF.

In this sample, this clonotype turned up a few times. In DNA, the CDR3 is TGTGCCAGCAGCTTATCGGGGGACCCCAAAGCCTACGAGCAGTACGTC. The encoded protein is CASSLSGDPKAYEQYV. J is TRBJ2-7 and V is TRBV7-9; D perhaps matches TRBD2 (6 bases). Per the germline V gene, CDR1 is SEHNR and CDR2 is FQNEAQ (reference sequence). V was pared by 2 bases and J by 2 bases, with 16 bases between. The CDR3 is 16 residues long.

The table lists this clonotype with many counts. This chain joins TRBV20-1 and TRBJ2-7; perhaps TRBD1 as D (5 bases). Germline lookup yields CDR1 DFQATT and CDR2 SNEGSKA (reference sequence). The germline V and J ends were trimmed by 6 bases and 2 bases, with 17 bases remaining between them. The CDR3 spans 14 residues. The CDR3 loop is CSAPIVGAAYEQYV. The CDR3 region has the DNA TGCAGTGCCCCTATTGTAGGGGCCGCCTACGAGCAGTACGTC.

This rearrangement joins TRBV27 to TRBJ1-2, with D possibly TRBD1 on 5 matching bases. The germline CDR1 and CDR2 sequences are MNHEY and SMNVEV (reference sequence). V was cut by 0 bases and J by 10 bases, with 15 bases left in between. The CDR3 spans 14 residues. For the CDR3, the DNA is TGTGCCAGCAGTTTATCGAACGTGGGGACCCACTACACCTTC. Protein product: CASSLSNVGTHYTF.

This clonotype was counted at least ten times. This sequence joins TRBV24-1 and TRBJ2-7; D ambiguous. CDR1 and CDR2 (germline): KGHDR, SFDVKD. V lost 3 bases and J 6 bases, leaving 11 bases between the germline ends. The CDR3 extends over 13 amino acids. The CDR3 DNA sequence: TGTGCCACCAGTGATACTGCCGAGCTCGAGCAGTACTTC. Protein product: CATSDTAELEQYF.

Notes on this clonotype: At one end the junction does not follow the germline gene, possibly because of a read error. The chain has TRBV9 and TRBJ2-3; a weak D match, TRBD2 (5 bases). Germline CDR1 and CDR2: SGDLS and YYNGEE. This CDR3 is built from 16 residues. The CDR3 DNA reads as TGTGCCAGCAGCGCCTACCTCGGGCGGGTGGGAGATACGCAGTCTTTT. This encodes CASSAYLGRVGDTQSF.

The sample holds many counts of this clonotype. This chain joins TRBV9 and TRBJ1-6, with a possible D match to TRBD1 (6 bases). Germline CDR1 and CDR2: SGDLS and YYNGEE. CDR3 size: 15 residues. Between the trimmed V and J ends, which lost 0 bases and 10 bases, there was a span of 14 bases. In nucleotides, the CDR3 is TGTGCCAGCAGCGTAGCCCAGGGGAGAGGCTCACCCCTCCACTTT. Protein: CASSVAQGRGSPLHF.

This clonotype was seen once. The chain is built from TRBV7-9 and TRBJ2-1; D not certain. The CDR3 extends over 17 amino acids. Germline CDR1 is SEHNR and CDR2 is FQNEAQ (reference sequence). Trimming removed 1 base from V and 3 bases from J, with 16 bases in between. In DNA, the CDR3 is TGTGCCAGCAGCTTAGAGAGACGGATACTTAGCTACAATGAGCAGTTCTTC. Amino acid sequence: CASSLERRILSYNEQFF.

This clonotype was counted a few times. The chain uses TRBV12-3 or TRBV12-4 and TRBJ2-1, with 7 positions matching TRBD1. The J segment lost 6 bases and the V segment lost 6 bases, leaving 8 bases of the junction unmatched. This CDR3 contains 14 residues. The CDR3 sequence is CASRQTGRGNEQFF. The CDR3 DNA is TGTGCCAGCAGGCAGACAGGGAGAGGCAATGAGCAGTTCTTC.

This clonotype was counted many times. The chain combines TRBV20-1 with TRBJ2-5; 7 bases agree with TRBD1. V dropped 6 bases and J dropped 1; count of bases not matched to a gene: 8. CDR1 and CDR2 from the germline V gene are DFQATT and SNEGSKA (reference sequence). The CDR3 loop spans 14 amino acids. For the CDR3, the DNA is TGCAGTGCCCTAACGGGACAGCTCCAAGAGACCCAGTACTTC. It encodes CSALTGQLQETQYF.

This clonotype showed up many times. This chain uses TRBV6-1 with TRBJ1-5; D not certain. This CDR3 contains 14 residues. CDR1 and CDR2 (germline): MNHNS, SASEGT. The ends were cut back, 5 bases at V and 0 bases at J, with 8 bases in the middle. CDR3 sequence reads: CASSRTYSNQPQHF. CDR3 in DNA: TGTGCCAGCAGTCGGACTTATAGCAATCAGCCCCAGCATTTT.

The chain uses TRBV7-9 and TRBJ1-2; 8 bases agree with TRBD1. The CDR3 is made up of 14 amino acids. From germline, CDR1 is SEHNR and CDR2 FQNEAQ (reference sequence). The V gene end was trimmed by 4 bases and the J gene end by 6 bases; junction bases not matched to a gene: 7. CDR3 sequence: CASSWGGQGDGYTF. In DNA form, the CDR3 reads TGTGCCAGCAGCTGGGGCGGACAGGGCGATGGCTACACCTTC.

The chain recombines TRBV7-2 with TRBJ2-5; D might be TRBD2 (5 bases). V shed 5 bases and J shed 2 bases, with 12 bases lying between them. Germline-derived CDR1 and CDR2 are SGHTA and FQGNSA. This CDR3 spans 14 amino acids. The CDR3 coding sequence is TGTGCCAGCAGCCCACGGGGTCCTCAAGAGACCCAGTACTTC. Its translation is CASSPRGPQETQYF.

Ten or more counts support this clonotype. The chain uses TRBV7-2 and TRBJ2-1; D is unclear. V was shortened by 1 base and J by 5 bases, with 6 bases between the two germline ends. Per the germline V gene, CDR1 is SGHTA and CDR2 is FQGNSA. The CDR3 has 13 residues. CDR3 residues: CASSLGLNNEQFF. CDR3 nucleotide sequence: TGTGCCAGCAGCTTAGGTTTGAACAATGAGCAGTTCTTC. Using reference TRBV7-2 and TRBJ2-1 for the parts outside the CDR3, the full variable domain is GAGVSQSPSNKVTEKGKDVELRCDPISGHTALYWYRQSLGQGLEFLIYFQGNSAPDKSGLPSDRFSAERTGGSVSTLTIQRTQQEDSAVYLCASSLGLNNEQFFGPGTRLTVL.